This record looks at one T cell receptor beta chain sequence and its context. It lacks a known antigen. No per-base quality is available; no much larger clone lies one base away. The time point label of this sample denotes: week 47, end of study. Each vaccine dose was 300 ug of a 20-mer mutant IDH1 peptide in Montanide, given subcutaneously with topical imiquimod. Patients were given eight vaccinations, in weeks 1, 3, 5, 7, 11, 15, 19 and 23, which matched visits V03 through V10. The donors had newly diagnosed IDH1-mutant astrocytomas of WHO grade 3 or 4 that showed loss of nuclear ATRX. The samples were drawn from NOA16, a multicentre, single-arm, open-label phase I trial in Germany that tested a mutant IDH1 peptide vaccine in humans for the first time. Genomic DNA for TCRB sequencing was isolated from EDTA blood with the DNeasy Blood and Tissue Kit. The data derive from a study of a mutant IDH1 vaccine in newly diagnosed glioma (dated by TCRdb to the early 2020s). Study-wide context: In the chemotherapy-containing groups, vaccination started alongside temozolomide cycles, whereas in patients who had radiotherapy alone it started 4-6 weeks after radiotherapy. Of the approximately 33 treated patients, roughly 62% were male and approximately 38% were female, and the mean age was 40.4 years. For exploratory analyses, fewer than 30 treated patients had longitudinal TCRB deep sequencing done wherever samples were available. Visit V12 was the week-35 safety follow-up and visit V13 was the week-47 end of study. Prior to enrollment, patients had been given standard therapy consisting of radiotherapy alone, temozolomide alone, or radiochemotherapy with temozolomide, with the combination given to most patients. Peripheral blood was drawn at six visits: V03 (baseline), V05, V07, V10, V12 and V13.

The trim is 6 bases for V and 3 bases for J, with a gap of 12 bases between the germline ends. CDR1 and CDR2 were assigned from the germline V gene as MDHEN and SYDVKM. The CDR3 sequence holds 14 residues, the cysteine and phenylalanine included. Only the CDR3 region is kept as DNA, spanning 42 bases read in frame from base 1. The library was made by the immunoSEQ multiplex PCR assay. Rearranged TCR beta chain sequences were amplified using the hsTCRB Kit according to the manufacturer's protocol. TCRB libraries were sequenced on an Illumina MiSeq. In the paper's pipeline: The kit vendor's proprietary platform handled demultiplexing, trimming and gene mapping. TCRdb obtained this table from immuneACCESS and retained in-frame rearrangements with V and J assigned. These tables miss some clones; where compared with another copy, unresolved V genes account for less than half of the shortfall, and the remainder is unexplained. The D gene and trimming were derived from the DNA, and the V and J assignments and clone size from that table. For this sample the table gives fewer than 95,000 clones, of which roughly four fifths were detected only once. The ten largest clones take up more than 4.5% of the sample.

Overall study outcomes, separate from this receptor: Vaccine-induced immune responses across multiple MHC alleles were detected in 90% to 95% of patients. The authors stated that sample limitations prevented analyses of patient blood samples from being reproduced. PBMC samples for TCRB deep sequencing were selected based on availability. Pseudoprogression appeared unrelated to alterations in the top peripheral T cell clonotypes detected by TCRB sequencing.

The chain is encoded by TRBV28 joined to TRBJ1-5; the best D guess is TRBD1, with 5 bases matching. This TCR came from a man aged 35-49 years with glioma. Specimen: PBMCs, collected from a glioma patient whose treatment included an IDH1 peptide vaccine. In nucleotides, the sequence is TGTGCCAGCAGCCCCTCAGGGCCCAATCAGCCCCAGCATTTT. This encodes CASSPSGPNQPQHF.